This is a list of T cell receptor beta chains from one sample in a study. Sequenced by immunoSEQ multiplex PCR; TCRdb stores in-frame clones only, minus some. The profile covers around 50,000 clones, with 93% appearing a single time and 9.5% to 12% taken by the ten largest. Source material: PBMCs. The receptors here all came from a middle-aged man with rheumatoid arthritis. The CDR3 runs from the conserved cysteine through the conserved F or W. A D gene is named only where the DNA matches it firmly. Expanded clones get a size class; other rows say once, few or many, or leave the size out.

clone_size,d_call,j_call,v_call,cdr3_nt,cdr3_aa
NA,TRBD1,TRBJ2-3,TRBV24-1,TGTGCCACCAGTGACCGGGGACAGGGGGTCACAGATACGCAGTATTTT,CATSDRGQGVTDTQYF
NA,NA,TRBJ2-1,TRBV5-5,TGTGCCAGCAGCTTGGTCACGGGGGCCTACAATGAGCAGTTCTTC,CASSLVTGAYNEQFF
NA,TRBD2,TRBJ2-5,TRBV7-8,TGTGCCAGCAGCTCAACCCGGGGGGGTTTGACCCAGTACTTC,CASSSTRGGLTQYF
NA,NA,TRBJ2-7,TRBV6-5,TGTGCCAGCAGTTACTTGTCCTCGGGATACGTCGACGAGCAGTACTTC,CASSYLSSGYVDEQYF
NA,TRBD1,TRBJ1-2,TRBV11-2,TGTGCCAGCAGCTTAGGACAGGGGTCGGGCTATGGCTACACCTTC,CASSLGQGSGYGYTF
once,NA,TRBJ1-5,TRBV3-1/TRBV3-2,TGTGCCAGCAGCCAAGTGGGCATCAATCAGCCCCAGCATTTT,CASSQVGINQPQHF
NA,NA,TRBJ1-1,TRBV5-8,TGTGCCCCAGTTCCCACTGAAGCTTTCTTT,CAPVPTEAFF
NA,NA,TRBJ2-1,TRBV11-2,TGTGCCAGCAGCTTAACGGGTGAGCAGTTCTTC,CASSLTGEQFF
NA,NA,TRBJ2-1,TRBV3-1/TRBV3-2,TGTGCCAGCAGCCACACGTCGGGATACAATGAGCAGTTCTTC,CASSHTSGYNEQFF
NA,NA,TRBJ1-5,TRBV27,TGTGCCAGCAGTTTATCAGGGGGCAATCAGCCCCAGCATTTT,CASSLSGGNQPQHF
once,TRBD2,TRBJ2-1,TRBV6-5,TGTGCCAGCAGTTACGGGGCTAGCGGGACTGGAAATGAGCAGTTCTTC,CASSYGASGTGNEQFF
NA,NA,TRBJ2-2,TRBV7-8,TGTGCCAGCAGCCCTGGACGGGCGAGGGGCACCGGGGAGCTGTTTTTT,CASSPGRARGTGELFF
NA,NA,TRBJ1-2,TRBV15,TGTGCCACCAGCAGAGATATGGGGGACTATGGCTACACCTTC,CATSRDMGDYGYTF
NA,NA,TRBJ1-3,TRBV10-2,TGCGCCAGCAGTGAGTCGGGACCGGTCTCTGGAAACACCATATATTTT,CASSESGPVSGNTIYF
NA,NA,TRBJ2-6,TRBV2,TGTGCCAGCAGTGAACTGGACTCTGGGGCCAACGTCCTGACTTTC,CASSELDSGANVLTF
NA,TRBD1,TRBJ1-1,TRBV5-8,TGTGCCAGCAGCTTGGGGGACAGGGGGGGCACTGAAGCTTTCTTT,CASSLGDRGGTEAFF
NA,NA,TRBJ2-1,TRBV30,TGTGCCTGGAGTGTAAGGAGGTACAATGAGCAGTTCTTC,CAWSVRRYNEQFF
once,TRBD1,TRBJ2-7,TRBV25-1,TGTGCCAGCAGTGATCTTACCGGGACAGGGGCTGGCGAGCAGTACTTC,CASSDLTGTGAGEQYF
NA,NA,TRBJ2-7,TRBV6-5,TGTGCCAGCAGTTACTCGAGCGAGCAGTACTTC,CASSYSSEQYF
NA,NA,TRBJ1-5,TRBV7-9,TGTGCCAGCAGCTTAGCGTGGGGCAATCAGCCCCAGCATTTT,CASSLAWGNQPQHF
NA,TRBD1,TRBJ1-4,TRBV5-1,TGCGCCAGCAGCTTGTTAGGGACAGTTGAAGAAAAACTGTTTTTT,CASSLLGTVEEKLFF
NA,NA,TRBJ2-1,TRBV24-1,TGTGCCACCTCGGGACTGGCCAATGAGCAGTTCTTC,CATSGLANEQFF
once,TRBD1,TRBJ1-1,TRBV19,TGTGCCAGTAGTAGGGACAGAGGGAACACTGAAGCTTTCTTT,CASSRDRGNTEAFF
NA,TRBD1,TRBJ1-2,TRBV7-2,TGTGCCAGCAGCTTACCGGGACAGGGTAATGGCTACACCTTC,CASSLPGQGNGYTF
NA,TRBD1,TRBJ2-6,TRBV5-1,TGCGCCAGCAGCCCCGGACAGGGGACTGGTGGGGCCAACGTCCTGACTTTC,CASSPGQGTGGANVLTF
NA,TRBD1,TRBJ1-1,TRBV14,TGTGCCAGCAGCTTACTACAGGGGTTTAACACTGAAGCTTTCTTT,CASSLLQGFNTEAFF
NA,NA,TRBJ2-5,TRBV11-2,TGTGCCAGCAGCGTGCAACAAGAGACCCAGTACTTC,CASSVQQETQYF
NA,NA,TRBJ1-3,TRBV7-2,TGTGCCAGCAGCTTAGCAGCGGGGGGTCTCTCTGGAAACACCATATATTTT,CASSLAAGGLSGNTIYF
once,TRBD2,TRBJ2-1,TRBV5-5,TGTGCCAGCAGCTTGGTGCTAGCGGGATCCTACAATGAGCAGTTCTTC,CASSLVLAGSYNEQFF
NA,NA,TRBJ1-2,TRBV28,TGTGCCAGCAGTCAACGAGCGGATGGCTACACCTTC,CASSQRADGYTF
NA,NA,TRBJ1-2,TRBV28,TGTGCCAGCAGTTCCAGGGTGGGCTATGGCTACACCTTC,CASSSRVGYGYTF
NA,TRBD1,TRBJ2-7,TRBV28,TGTGCCAGCAGCGTAGGGACAGGGGATAACGAGCAGTACTTC,CASSVGTGDNEQYF
NA,TRBD1,TRBJ2-1,TRBV11-2,TGTGCCAGCAGCCCGGGACAGGGGGCCGATGAGCAGTTCTTC,CASSPGQGADEQFF
NA,NA,TRBJ2-5,TRBV2,TGTGCCAGCTTGATGATGGCCCAAGAGACCCAGTACTTC,CASLMMAQETQYF
NA,NA,TRBJ1-1,TRBV4-1,TGCGCCAGCAGCCAAGGGCGGTACGTGCGAGCTTTCTTT,CASSQGRYVRAFF
NA,NA,TRBJ2-3,TRBV7-2,TGTGCCAGCAGCAAAGGGCCAGGGAGCACAGATACGCAGTATTTT,CASSKGPGSTDTQYF
NA,NA,TRBJ1-4,TRBV4-3,TGCGCCAGCAGCCATACCAGTAATGAAAAACTGTTTTTT,CASSHTSNEKLFF
NA,TRBD1,TRBJ2-7,TRBV18,TGTGCCACTCGAGGGGGCTTAAGCTCCTACGAGCAGTACTTC,CATRGGLSSYEQYF
NA,NA,TRBJ1-1,TRBV15,TGTGCCACCAGCCCCCGGACGAACACTGAAGCTTTCTTT,CATSPRTNTEAFF
NA,TRBD1,TRBJ2-7,TRBV19,TGTGCCAGTAGCCCACAGGGGTTTCGCTACGAGCAGTACTTC,CASSPQGFRYEQYF
NA,NA,TRBJ2-7,TRBV7-2,TGTGCCAGCAGCCTCGGACAGAAACTACACTACGAGCAGTACTTC,CASSLGQKLHYEQYF
NA,NA,TRBJ2-1,TRBV24-1,TGTGCCACCAGTGATGATCTGGGGGATGAGCAGTTCTTC,CATSDDLGDEQFF
NA,NA,TRBJ1-6,TRBV30,TGTGCCTGGAGTCCCCCAGGGGAGTTAGGTGGGAATTCACCCCTCCACTTT,CAWSPPGELGGNSPLHF
NA,NA,TRBJ2-1,TRBV5-1,TGCGCCAGCAGCTTGGACAGGGTGAGGAATGAGCAGTTCTTC,CASSLDRVRNEQFF
NA,NA,TRBJ2-1,TRBV30,TGTGCCTGGAGTGTACGGGAGAGGGGGTTGAAGTTCTTC,CAWSVRERGLKFF
NA,NA,TRBJ1-3,TRBV25-1,TGTGCCAGCAGCCCAGGGAAGCCTGGAAACACCATATATTTT,CASSPGKPGNTIYF
NA,NA,TRBJ2-2,TRBV7-9,TGTGCCAGCAGCAAAGTACTGGCGAACACCGGGGAGCTGTTTTTT,CASSKVLANTGELFF
NA,NA,TRBJ2-7,TRBV28,TGTGCCAGCAGTTTGAGCCGGGACTCTTCCTACGAGCAGTACTTC,CASSLSRDSSYEQYF
NA,TRBD1,TRBJ2-5,TRBV7-2,TGTGCCAGCAGCTCAGACAGGGGATACGGGACCCAGTACTTC,CASSSDRGYGTQYF
NA,NA,TRBJ2-1,TRBV4-3,TGCGCCAGCAGCCAAGATCCTGCAGGGCGCTACAATGAGCAGTTCTTC,CASSQDPAGRYNEQFF
NA,NA,TRBJ2-1,TRBV5-6,TGTGCCAGCAGCTCGGGGAGCTCCTACAATGAGCAGTTCTTC,CASSSGSSYNEQFF
NA,TRBD2,TRBJ2-2,TRBV30,TGTGCCTGGAGTGTACGTCTAGCGGGGCTTACCGGGGAGCTGTTTTTT,CAWSVRLAGLTGELFF
NA,NA,TRBJ2-2,TRBV3-1/TRBV3-2,TGTGCCAGCAGCCCGGGGGCGGTCTACACCGGGGAGCTGTTTTTT,CASSPGAVYTGELFF
NA,TRBD1,TRBJ1-4,TRBV2,TGTGCCAGCAGTGCACAGGGGCAAGGTGAAAAACTGTTTTTT,CASSAQGQGEKLFF
NA,NA,TRBJ2-7,TRBV6-5,TGTGCCAGCAGGGACGGAGTCTACGAGCAGTACTTC,CASRDGVYEQYF
once,NA,TRBJ1-2,TRBV15,TGTGCCACCGGACCAGGGCCTTATGGCTACACCTTC,CATGPGPYGYTF